This paragraph covers one TCR beta chain sequence. Generated by immunoSEQ multiplex PCR, the TCRdb table keeps only in-frame clones and is missing some. There are 20,000 to 30,000 clones in the sample; approximately 83% occur only once, and about 8.9% lies in the top ten. The V gene lost 2 bases and the J gene lost 2 bases, with 7 bases spanning the gap. Germline values: CDR1 MNHNY, CDR2 SVGAGI (reference sequence). The CDR3 sequence is 13 residues long. This entry belongs to a study of OX40 agonist ivuxolimab in advanced cancers. Sequences were derived from CD4+ or CD8+ T cells sorted from blood, sampled in a trial of the OX40 agonist ivuxolimab. This clonotype was obtained from an adult with an advanced solid tumor such as melanoma, head and neck, liver or kidney cancer. This chain connects TRBV6-6 to TRBJ2-7, with D unresolved. DNA of the CDR3: TGTGCCAGCAGTTACGTCCGGACCTACGAGCAGTACTTC. As protein: CASSYVRTYEQYF.